A selection of T cell receptor beta chains follows, all from one sample in a study of cytotoxic CD8 clonotypes in ibrutinib-treated CLL. Assay used: immunoSEQ multiplex PCR; TCRdb lists only in-frame clones, some missing. Among 150,000 or so clones listed, roughly 77% were seen once. The sequencing used PBMCs, collected after 12 months of ibrutinib treatment. These receptors originate from a human donor with chronic lymphocytic leukemia. The CDR3 runs from the conserved cysteine through the conserved F or W. Fields, in order: D gene, clone size, V gene, J gene, CDR3 DNA, CDR3 protein. The D gene is left open where the match is weak. A row's size may be missing; if present it is once, few, many or a size class.

NA	NA	TRBV28	TRBJ1-5	TGTGCCAGCAAAGACCCGATTCTGAGCAATCAGCCCCAGCATTTT	CASKDPILSNQPQHF
NA	NA	TRBV6-5	TRBJ1-1	TGTGCCAGCAGAAACGGCGCAGACACTGAAGCTTTCTTT	CASRNGADTEAFF
TRBD1	NA	TRBV11-3	TRBJ1-5	TGTGCCAGCAGCTTAGGAGGACAGGGCGGACAGCCCCAGCATTTT	CASSLGGQGGQPQHF
TRBD2	NA	TRBV19	TRBJ2-2	TGTGCCAGTACCCCGGGAGCGGGAGTAACCGGGGAGCTGTTTTTT	CASTPGAGVTGELFF
NA	NA	TRBV5-6	TRBJ1-2	TGTGCCAGCAGCTTGGTTGTTGGGGAGGGCTATGGCTACACCTTC	CASSLVVGEGYGYTF
TRBD2	once	TRBV7-2	TRBJ2-3	TGTGCCAGCAGCTTAGGCGGGGGGTGGACAGATACGCAGTATTTT	CASSLGGGWTDTQYF
NA	once	TRBV6-4	TRBJ2-3	TGTGCCAGCAGTGAATTGGAGATAGGGAGTCTCGGAGATACGCAGTATTTT	CASSELEIGSLGDTQYF
NA	NA	TRBV9	TRBJ2-1	TGTGCCAGCAGCCTCGGTGCGGGGCAGCACAATGAGCAGTTCTTC	CASSLGAGQHNEQFF
NA	NA	TRBV7-8	TRBJ1-3	TGTGCCAGCAGCTTAGCGTGGGGGGCTGATGGAAACACCATATATTTT	CASSLAWGADGNTIYF
NA	NA	TRBV18	TRBJ2-1	TGTGCCAGCTCACCTCTAGCCCACAATGAGCAGTTCTTC	CASSPLAHNEQFF
NA	NA	TRBV9	TRBJ2-2	TGTGCCAGCAGCTCACGGAGCCTCGACACCGGGGAGCTGTTTTTT	CASSSRSLDTGELFF
NA	NA	TRBV7-9	TRBJ2-7	TGTGCCAGCAGCTTCCAGGGATACGAGCAGTACTTC	CASSFQGYEQYF
TRBD2	NA	TRBV4-1	TRBJ2-3	TGCGCCAGCAGCCAGATAGCGGGGACAGATACGCAGTATTTT	CASSQIAGTDTQYF
NA	NA	TRBV6-1	TRBJ1-1	TGTGCCAGCCACAGGTTGAACACTGAAGCTTTCTTT	CASHRLNTEAFF
NA	NA	TRBV30	TRBJ2-7	TGTGCCTGGAGTGCTGCGGGGACATACTACGAGCAGTACTTC	CAWSAAGTYYEQYF
TRBD1	few	TRBV5-1	TRBJ2-1	TGCGCCAGCAGCGGGACCACAGGGGTCGAGCAGTTCTTC	CASSGTTGVEQFF
TRBD2	NA	TRBV4-2	TRBJ2-5	TGTGCCAGCAGCCAAGCGCTAGCGGGAGGCGGGGAGACCCAGTACTTC	CASSQALAGGGETQYF
NA	few	TRBV30	TRBJ1-3	TGTGCCTGGAAGGGGGAGTACACCATATATTTT	CAWKGEYTIYF
TRBD1	NA	TRBV30	TRBJ1-3	TGTGCCTGGGGGGGGGACAGGGAAGTGAGCTCTGGAAACACCATATATTTT	CAWGGDREVSSGNTIYF
NA	NA	TRBV7-9	TRBJ2-1	TGTGCCAGCAGCTTCAATCGGTATGAGCAGTTCTTC	CASSFNRYEQFF
NA	NA	TRBV7-2	TRBJ1-2	TGTGCCAGCAGCTTACCTACATCTTTCAACTATGGCTACACCTTC	CASSLPTSFNYGYTF
NA	NA	TRBV30	TRBJ2-3	TGTGCCTGGAAGTCACTAGGTCTTAGCACAGATACGCAGTATTTT	CAWKSLGLSTDTQYF
NA	NA	TRBV10-3	TRBJ2-5	TGTGCCATCAGTGAGTCGGACAGTTCCCGGACCCAGTACTTC	CAISESDSSRTQYF
NA	NA	TRBV28	TRBJ2-1	TGTGCCAGCAGTTTACCCGGTGGTCATCTGCAGTTCTTC	CASSLPGGHLQFF
NA	NA	TRBV1	TRBJ2-3	TGCACCAGCAGCCAAGATCGGGGATTCGGGACTAGCGGGAGTGCAGATACGCAGTATTTT	CTSSQDRGFGTSGSADTQYF
NA	NA	TRBV7-2	TRBJ1-2	TGTGCCAGCAGCTTAGTAGAGGGGTCCTATGGCTACACCTTC	CASSLVEGSYGYTF
NA	many	TRBV19	TRBJ2-2	TGTGCCGTACGGTGGGGCGCGAACACCGGGGAGCTGTTTTTT	CAVRWGANTGELFF
NA	NA	TRBV25-1	TRBJ2-6	TGTGCCAGCAGTGGGACAGTCCTCTCTGGGGCCAACGTCCTGACTTTC	CASSGTVLSGANVLTF
NA	NA	TRBV20-1	TRBJ2-5	TGCAGTGCTCCCGTGGGGGAGACCCAGTACTTC	CSAPVGETQYF
NA	NA	TRBV4-2	TRBJ2-7	TGTGCCAGCAGCCAAGATCTCGGACCCTACGAGCAGTACTTC	CASSQDLGPYEQYF
TRBD2	NA	TRBV9	TRBJ2-1	TGTGCCAGCAGCGGACTAGCTTACAATGAGCAGTTCTTC	CASSGLAYNEQFF
TRBD1	few	TRBV7-9	TRBJ1-4	TGTGCCAGCAGCCGGACAGGGGTTAATGAAAAACTGTTTTTT	CASSRTGVNEKLFF